The clone carrying this T cell receptor (beta chain) was seen a single time. Per the original methods: Amplification from reference gene primers served as the basis for estimated nucleated cell counts. Profiling relied on immunoSEQ multiplex PCR, and the TCRdb table lists in-frame clones only, not all of them. Clone size and V and J calls were adopted from that table, with D and trimming inferred from the DNA. The data show some 150,000 clones, about four fifths seen once. This record belongs to a study of blood T cell repertoires in COVID-19. Study-level background: COVID-19 samples from acute and convalescent phases originated in the United States, Italy and Spain. T cells, B-cell-depleted T cells, or PBMCs provided the cDNA or gDNA that served as material.

The sequenced sample was peripheral blood. The TCR comes from a human donor in a cohort sampled during active COVID-19.

The CDR3 region is CASSLDRGRDGKLFF. The CDR3, as DNA: TGTGCCAGCAGCTTAGACAGGGGCAGGGACGGAAAACTGTTTTTT. V and J are TRBV5-4 and TRBJ1-4; 8 bases match TRBD1. The ends lost 2 bases at V and 10 bases at J; junction bases unmatched: 10. CDR3 length equals 15 residues. Germline V gene data show CDR1 as SGHNT and CDR2 as YYREEE (reference sequence).